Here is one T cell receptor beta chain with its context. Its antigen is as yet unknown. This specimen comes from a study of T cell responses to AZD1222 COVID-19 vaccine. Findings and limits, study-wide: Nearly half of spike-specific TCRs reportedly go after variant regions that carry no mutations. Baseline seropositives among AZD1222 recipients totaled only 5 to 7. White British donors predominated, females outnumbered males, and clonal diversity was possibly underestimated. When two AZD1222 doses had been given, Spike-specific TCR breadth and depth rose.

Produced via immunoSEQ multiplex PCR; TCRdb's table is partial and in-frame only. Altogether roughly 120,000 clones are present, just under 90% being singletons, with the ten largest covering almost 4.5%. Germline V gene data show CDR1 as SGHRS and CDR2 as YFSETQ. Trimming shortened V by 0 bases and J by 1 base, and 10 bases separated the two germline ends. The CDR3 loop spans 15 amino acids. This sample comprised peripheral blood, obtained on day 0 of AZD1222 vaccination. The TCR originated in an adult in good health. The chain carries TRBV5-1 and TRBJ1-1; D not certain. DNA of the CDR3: TGCGCCAGCAGCTTGGGGGCAGCGGGGAACACTGAAGCTTTCTTT. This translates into CASSLGAAGNTEAFF.